The 15 T cell receptor beta chains below were found in one sample sequenced in a study of vaccination effects on CD4 cells after COVID-19. Some clones are missing from TCRdb's copy, which holds only in-frame ones; the method was immunoSEQ multiplex PCR. The table includes fewer than 70,000 clones, 80% detected once. These receptors are not linked to any known antigen. Expansion of antigen-specific CD4+ T cells with viral peptide pools was carried out by the ViraFEST assay before sequencing. Upon completion of around eleven days in culture, CD4+ T cells were isolated. Recipients of the vaccine had no prior SARS-CoV-2 infection and negative nucleocapsid antibodies. The material was CD4+ T cells from PBMCs cultured with SARS-CoV-2 spike peptides, obtained before COVID-19 vaccination. These receptors originate from a human donor who received a COVID-19 vaccine.

This clone has more than one count but fewer than ten. The chain recombines TRBV19 with TRBJ2-5; 10 positions agree with TRBD1. The CDR3 extends over 14 amino acids. Germline V gene lookup returns CDR1 LNHDA and CDR2 SQIVND (reference sequence). V was clipped by 4 bases and J by 5 bases; unmatched bases: 4. CDR3 loop: CASSTTGGRETQYF. The CDR3 DNA reads TGTGCCAGTAGTACGACAGGGGGCCGGGAGACCCAGTACTTC.

The rearrangement joins TRBV5-1 to TRBJ2-5, with D unresolved. This CDR3 comprises 15 residues. Trimming cost V 4 bases and J 4 bases, with 17 bases left between them. Germline CDR1 SGHRS, CDR2 YFSETQ. The CDR3 loop is CASSPTGLYAETQYF. The DNA for the CDR3 is TGCGCCAGCAGCCCGACCGGTCTTTACGCAGAGACCCAGTACTTC.

The chain carries TRBV5-5 and TRBJ2-3; 7 nucleotides align to TRBD2. After removal of 0 bases from V and 0 bases from J, the junction contained 4 bases not matched to a gene. The CDR3 spans 16 residues. Per germline, CDR1 SGHKS and CDR2 YYEKEE (reference sequence). The CDR3 DNA reads as TGTGCCAGCAGCTTGGTCGGGACTACTAGCACAGATACGCAGTATTTT. Its translation is CASSLVGTTSTDTQYF.

The chain is built from TRBV19 and TRBJ2-3; 7 bases are a match to TRBD1. Germline V gene sequence: CDR1 LNHDA, CDR2 SQIVND (reference sequence). V lost 5 bases to trimming and J lost 8 bases; unmatched junction nucleotides: 16. This CDR3 has 16 amino acids. CDR3 residues: CASSPQTGQSIPTQYF. The CDR3 nucleotides are TGTGCCAGTAGTCCACAAACGGGACAGTCAATTCCTACGCAGTATTTT.

This clone was seen just once. J is TRBJ2-5 and V is TRBV11-2, with D possibly being TRBD2 (5 bases). There are 13 residues in the CDR3. Germline values: CDR1 SGHAT, CDR2 FQNNGV. The V end lost 0 bases, the J end lost 7 bases, and 9 bases lay between the germline ends. The CDR3 spells CASSLDLAGTQYF. As DNA, the CDR3 is TGTGCCAGCAGCTTAGATCTTGCGGGGACCCAGTACTTC.

This CDR3 is CASRKQGLSGELFF. The CDR3 DNA sequence: TGTGCCAGCAGAAAGCAGGGGCTCTCCGGGGAGCTGTTTTTT. The rearrangement uses TRBV3-1 (or the pseudogene TRBV3-2) and TRBJ2-2; TRBD1 might be the D (6 bases). The CDR3 has 14 residues. Trimming left V 6 bases short and J 6 bases short, with 14 bases between. The germline gives CDR1 LGHDT, CDR2 YNNKEL (reference sequence).

V gene TRBV6-5 combines with J gene TRBJ1-5; unclear D gene. Trimming left V 6 bases short and J 2 bases short, with 14 bases between. The CDR3 is made up of 15 amino acids. Germline-derived CDR1 and CDR2 are MNHEY and SVGAGI. Written as DNA, the CDR3 is TGTGCCAGCAGGGTATCGGATATTGGCAATCAGCCCCAGCATTTT. It encodes CASRVSDIGNQPQHF.

This chain uses TRBV7-8 with TRBJ1-6; 9 bases are a match to TRBD1. This CDR3 region has 15 residues. J was trimmed by 9 bases and V by 5 bases; bases with no gene match: 8. Per germline, CDR1 SGHVS and CDR2 FQNEAQ. Here the CDR3 DNA reads TGTGCCAGCAGCCATCGGGACAGGGAGACTTCACCCCTCCACTTT. Translated, it gives CASSHRDRETSPLHF.

The gene calls are TRBV18 and TRBJ1-6, with D possibly matching TRBD1 (6 bases). CDR3 length: 15 residues. The V end was cut by 0 bases, the J end by 8 bases, with 11 bases between. The germline gives CDR1 KGHSH, CDR2 LQKENI. The CDR3 DNA reads as TGTGCCAGCTCACCACCGGCCAGGGGCGATTCACCCCTCCACTTT. Translating gives CASSPPARGDSPLHF. Supplemented by reference TRBV18 and TRBJ1-6, the full variable domain reads NAGVMQNPRHLVRRRGQEARLRCSPMKGHSHVYWYRQLPEEGLKFMVYLQKENIIDESGMPKERFSAEFPKEGPSILRIQQVVRGDSAAYFCASSPPARGDSPLHFGNGTRLTVT.

The chain combines TRBV6-2 or TRBV6-3 with TRBJ2-2; TRBD2 matches 9 bases. V lost 0 bases, J lost 3 bases, and 5 bases stayed unmatched. The germline CDR1 and CDR2 sequences are MNHEY and SVGEGT. The CDR3 has 17 residues. CDR3 DNA sequence: TGTGCCAGCAGTTACTCGAGACTAGCGGCCTACACCGGGGAGCTGTTTTTT. As protein: CASSYSRLAAYTGELFF.

This clone was seen a few times. The chain is built from TRBV18 and TRBJ1-5, with D maybe TRBD1 (5 bases). The CDR3 covers 13 residues. The ends were cut back, 3 bases at V and 4 bases at J, with 7 bases in the middle. CDR1 is KGHSH, CDR2 LQKENI, per germline. In nucleotides, the CDR3 is TGTGCCAGCTCACCGGACAATAATCAGCCCCAGCATTTT. Translating it yields CASSPDNNQPQHF.

The rearrangement joins TRBV7-7 to TRBJ2-3; D may be TRBD2 (6 bases). V was cut by 5 bases and J by 5 bases, with 29 bases left in between. The CDR3 contains 19 residues. Germline lookup yields CDR1 SSHAT and CDR2 FNYEAQ (reference sequence). CDR3: CASSPYWFGLAKGQDTQYF. The CDR3 DNA follows: TGTGCCAGCAGCCCCTATTGGTTTGGGCTAGCGAAGGGCCAAGATACGCAGTATTTT.

V usage is TRBV14 and J usage is TRBJ2-5; D is tentatively TRBD1 or TRBD2 (5 bases each). Germline-derived CDR1 and CDR2 are SGHDN and FVKESK. There are 17 residues in the CDR3. The V end lost 1 base, the J end lost 2 bases, and 17 bases lay between the germline ends. CDR3 sequence reads: CASSQGSGASYQETQYF. The CDR3 DNA sequence: TGTGCCAGCAGCCAAGGGTCCGGGGCTAGCTATCAAGAGACCCAGTACTTC.

The chain joins TRBV29-1 to TRBJ1-4; TRBD1 matches at 8 bases. CDR1 is SQVTM, CDR2 ANQGSEA, per germline. V shed 6 bases and J 5 bases; nucleotides not matched to a gene: 2. This CDR3 has 12 residues. The CDR3 sequence is CSVTGGNEKLFF. The CDR3, as DNA: TGCAGCGTCACAGGGGGGAATGAAAAACTGTTTTTT.

This chain connects TRBV4-3 to TRBJ1-6; no firm D call. The CDR3 length is 15 residues. V was pared by 3 bases and J by 9 bases, with 15 bases between. From germline, CDR1 is LGHNA and CDR2 YSLEER. Written as DNA, the CDR3 is TGCGCCAGCAGCCAGGAAGACACATCTACTTCACCCCTCCACTTT. It specifies CASSQEDTSTSPLHF.